The source of this TCR beta chain is a study of blood T cell repertoires in COVID-19. On the study more broadly: From the United States, Italy and Spain came samples of acute and convalescent COVID-19. T cells, B-cell-depleted T cells, or PBMCs provided the cDNA or gDNA that served as material.

Source study methods: Amplification of reference gene primers was used by the study to estimate nucleated cell counts. TCRdb keeps only in-frame clones here, not all; method: immunoSEQ multiplex PCR. V and J calls and clone size are copied from that table; D and trimming were computed from the DNA. The table has roughly 150,000 clones, 80% to 90% seen once. Germline CDR1 and CDR2: MNHEY and SVGAGI. The CDR3 consists of 15 residues. V lost 8 bases and J lost 8, with 22 bases in between. The sequencing input was peripheral blood. This receptor was obtained from a woman older than 75 with acute or convalescent COVID-19. The chain combines TRBV6-5 with TRBJ2-1; D might be TRBD2 (7 bases). The CDR3 coding sequence is TGTGCCAGCCGCCAAGGTGGGGGGGCCGTAGATGAGCAGTTCTTC. Translating gives CASRQGGGAVDEQFF.